Below, 3 T cell receptor beta chains from the same sample are listed, as sequenced in a study of shared clonotypes between healthy human individuals. Clones were read by immunoSEQ multiplex PCR, and TCRdb kept only the in-frame ones, dropping some. The profile shows about 600,000 clones, roughly 97% of them singletons. Sequenced: naive CD4+ T cells sorted from blood. As to subset: CD45RA+ positively selected. The receptor set was obtained from a young woman in good health.

This clone was detected once. This sequence joins TRBV19 and TRBJ1-2; D gene ambiguous. V lost 6 bases and J lost 3, with 17 bases in between. Germline V gives CDR1 LNHDA, CDR2 SQIVND (reference sequence). The CDR3 runs 15 residues. The CDR3 DNA is TGTGCCAGTAGACGCCAAACGACGGAGTACTATGGCTACACCTTC. Protein product: CASRRQTTEYYGYTF.

This clone was counted once. The CDR3 region is CASSRAHGALSQADYEQYF. The CDR3 coding sequence is TGTGCCAGCAGCCGGGCGCACGGGGCCCTTAGTCAGGCTGACTACGAGCAGTACTTC. The J gene is TRBJ2-7, the V gene TRBV5-4, with D perhaps assigned TRBD1 or TRBD2 (5 bases each). Trimming took off 4 bases at V and 3 bases at J, with 29 bases between the two ends. Germline V lookup: CDR1 SGHNT, CDR2 YYREEE (reference sequence). This CDR3 contains 19 residues.

The rearrangement links TRBV5-4 to TRBJ2-1, with 8 positions matching TRBD2. Germline loops: CDR1 SGHNT, CDR2 YYREEE (reference sequence). The CDR3 spans 15 residues. V shed 4 bases, J shed 4 bases, and the junction held 7 bases outside the gene matches. CDR3 DNA: TGTGCCAGCAGCGCAACTAGCGGTTCGTACAATGAGCAGTTCTTC. Its protein is CASSATSGSYNEQFF.